A selection of T cell receptor beta chains follows, all from one sample in a study of T cells in Graves' hyperthyroidism and ophthalmopathy. TCRdb passed the multiplex PCR reads through MiXCR, listing each CDR3 protein once. The sample holds about half a million distinct CDR3 sequences; 15% to 20% are singletons and the top ten take over 45%. What was sequenced was blood. The receptors derive from a man in his forties with Graves' ophthalmopathy. Both conserved end residues are part of each CDR3. The order of the fields is V gene, J gene, D gene, clone size, CDR3 length, CDR3 DNA, CDR3 protein. The D gene is left open where the match is weak. Not all rows give a size; the values are once, few, many and, for expanded clones, a class.

TRBV6-1	TRBJ2-3	NA	many	14	TGTGCCAGCAGTGAGTCTCCCGCCGCAGATACGCAGTATTTT	CASSESPAADTQYF
TRBV9	TRBJ1-1	NA	few	16	TGTGCCAGCAGCCGGCGGGGGGGACGCGGGGGGGCTGAAGCTTTCTTT	CASSRRGGRGGAEAFF
TRBV30	TRBJ1-2	TRBD1	NA	14	TGTGCCTGGAGTGTACTTCAGGCAGGGGGAGGCTACACCTTC	CAWSVLQAGGGYTF
TRBV20-1	TRBJ1-4	NA	NA	15	TGCAGTGCTAGAGAAGGGGGTTTAACTAATGAAAAACTGTTTTTT	CSAREGGLTNEKLFF
TRBV5-1	TRBJ1-1	TRBD1	few	13	TGCGCCAGCAGCTTGCGGGACAGGGGTGAAGCTTTCTTT	CASSLRDRGEAFF
TRBV20-1	TRBJ2-6	TRBD1	NA	13	TGCAGTGTTAGGGACAGGAGGGCCAACGTCCTGACTTTC	CSVRDRRANVLTF
TRBV28	TRBJ2-3	NA	once	17	TGTGCCAGCAGTTTGGGGGGGGCTTGGGGGGCCCCGGGTACGCAGTATTTT	CASSLGGAWGAPGTQYF
TRBV9	TRBJ2-1	NA	few	13	TGTGCCAGCAGCGTGAGCATCGATGGTGAGCAGTTCTTC	CASSVSIDGEQFF
TRBV7-6	TRBJ2-5	TRBD1	NA	16	TGTGCCAGCAGCTTAAGGACAGGGGTTTTCCAAGAGACCCAGTACTTC	CASSLRTGVFQETQYF
TRBV27	TRBJ2-5	TRBD2	many	13	TGTGCCAGCAGTCTAGCGGGAGAGGGGACCCAGTACTTC	CASSLAGEGTQYF
TRBV6-5	TRBJ1-2	NA	few	13	TGTGCCAGCAGTTACTCGGGGGGCTACGGCTACACCTTC	CASSYSGGYGYTF
TRBV29-1	TRBJ1-2	TRBD1	NA	14	TGCAGCGTTGACGGGACAGGCCATGGCTATGGCTACACCTTC	CSVDGTGHGYGYTF
TRBV10-1	TRBJ2-3	TRBD2	NA	15	TGCGCCAGCAGTGATGGTGGCGGGGGTTCATATACGCAGTATTTT	CASSDGGGGSYTQYF
TRBV20-1	TRBJ2-7	NA	NA	11	TGCAGTCGGTCGGGAGCCTACGAGCAGTACTTC	CSRSGAYEQYF
TRBV18	TRBJ2-5	NA	once	13	TGTGCCAGCCAACCCGGGGGTGAAGAGACCCAGTACTTC	CASQPGGEETQYF
TRBV5-6	TRBJ2-2	TRBD2	many	17	TGTGCCAGCAGCTGGGCGGGACTAGCGGGAGCAACCGGGGAGCTGTTTTTT	CASSWAGLAGATGELFF
TRBV6-2/TRBV6-3	TRBJ2-1	TRBD2	many	18	TGTGCCAGCAGAGGACTAGCGGGGTACCCGTACTCCTACAATGAGCAGTTCTTC	CASRGLAGYPYSYNEQFF
TRBV3-1	TRBJ1-1	NA	many	15	TGTGCCAGCAGCCAAGATGTGACAGAGAACACTGAAGCTTTCTTT	CASSQDVTENTEAFF
TRBV12-3/TRBV12-4	TRBJ2-7	NA	NA	13	TGTGCCAGCAGTAGGGACCACGGTTACGAGCAGTACTTC	CASSRDHGYEQYF
TRBV7-3	TRBJ2-2	TRBD1	many	15	TGTGCCAGCAGCCCGGACAGGGATAGGCCCGGGGAGCTGTTTTTT	CASSPDRDRPGELFF
TRBV10-1	TRBJ2-7	TRBD1	NA	16	TGCGCCAGCAGTGATGGGACAGGGGGAACCCTAGACGAGCAGTACTTC	CASSDGTGGTLDEQYF
TRBV4-1	TRBJ1-2	TRBD1	NA	13	TGCGCCAGCAGCCAAGCGGGACAGAACGGCTACACCTTC	CASSQAGQNGYTF
TRBV12-3/TRBV12-4	TRBJ2-7	TRBD1	NA	13	TGTGCCAGCGGACAGGGAAACGCCTACGAGCAGTACTTC	CASGQGNAYEQYF
TRBV28	TRBJ2-7	NA	many	13	TGTGCCACCAGAGAAGGGGGGCCTTACGAGCAGTACTTC	CATREGGPYEQYF
TRBV10-3	TRBJ2-7	NA	few	15	TGTGCCATCAGTGATCGGGGGCGTTTGTCCTACGAGCAGCACTTC	CAISDRGRLSYEQHF
TRBV6-5	TRBJ1-5	NA	NA	16	TGTGCCAGCAGTGACTCACGAGGGATTAGCAATCAGCCCCAGCATTTT	CASSDSRGISNQPQHF
TRBV12-3/TRBV12-4	TRBJ2-1	TRBD2	many	17	TGTGCCAGCAGCCTACTAGCGGGGGGACGCCCACGCGGGGGGCAGTTCTTC	CASSLLAGGRPRGGQFF
TRBV18	TRBJ1-1	NA	NA	15	TGTGCCAGCTCACCAGCCACAGGGAGAGGCACTGAAGCTTTCTTT	CASSPATGRGTEAFF
TRBV6-4	TRBJ2-5	TRBD2	once	13	TGTGCCAGCAGTGAGGGTCCGGGAGGGGCCCAGTACTTC	CASSEGPGGAQYF
TRBV7-2	TRBJ1-5	NA	few	14	TGTGCCAGCAGCTTAGGGGACAAGAATCAGCCCCAGCATTTT	CASSLGDKNQPQHF
TRBV5-1	TRBJ1-2	NA	many	15	TGCGCCAGCAGCTACGGACAGAGCGGAACGTATGGCTACACCTTC	CASSYGQSGTYGYTF
TRBV6-5	TRBJ2-2	NA	few	14	TGTGCCAGCAGTTACTCGAGGGGTGCCGGGGAGCTGTTTTTT	CASSYSRGAGELFF
TRBV7-9	TRBJ1-1	NA	NA	12	TGTGCCAGCAGCTCTCTCGCCACTGAAGCTTTCTTT	CASSSLATEAFF
TRBV11-3	TRBJ1-1	NA	many	14	TGTGCCAGCAGCGCAAGGGGTCGGAACACTGAAGCTTTCTTT	CASSARGRNTEAFF
TRBV6-1	TRBJ1-1	NA	NA	13	TGTGCCAGCGGGCAGGGTCGGCGTACTGAAGCTTTCTTT	CASGQGRRTEAFF
TRBV12-3/TRBV12-4	TRBJ2-2	NA	many	16	TGTGCCAGCAGTCTTCACGGGGGTAGCGACACCGGGGAGCTGTTTTTT	CASSLHGGSDTGELFF
TRBV6-1	TRBJ2-1	NA	NA	18	TGTGCCAGCAGCAAAAACGGGCTATGGGGAGGAGCCTACAATGAGCAGTTCTTC	CASSKNGLWGGAYNEQFF
TRBV4-1	TRBJ2-1	NA	NA	14	TGCGCCAGCAGCCAAGGCCGGGACGGACGAGAGCAGTTCTTC	CASSQGRDGREQFF
TRBV4-3	TRBJ2-2	TRBD2	NA	17	TGCGCCAGCAGCCAGCCTCTAGCGGGGAAAAACACCGGGGAGCTGTTTTTT	CASSQPLAGKNTGELFF
TRBV5-1	TRBJ2-3	TRBD1	many	14	TGTGCCAGCAGCTTGGGACAGTTCACAGATACGCAGTATTTT	CASSLGQFTDTQYF
TRBV5-1	TRBJ1-2	TRBD1	NA	15	TGCGCCAGCAGCCTCCAGGGGGGGGCCCCCTATGGCTACACCTTC	CASSLQGGAPYGYTF
TRBV7-2	TRBJ2-1	NA	many	14	TGTGCCAGCAGCCCGGACTGGACGTACAATGAGCAGTTCTTC	CASSPDWTYNEQFF
TRBV9	TRBJ2-7	NA	NA	14	TGTGCCAGCGGGACGGGGCAGCAAACCTACGAGCAGTACTTC	CASGTGQQTYEQYF
TRBV7-8	TRBJ2-2	NA	few	16	TGTGCCAGCAACTTAGGAGTGGAGGGGGACACCGGGGAGCTGTTTTTT	CASNLGVEGDTGELFF
TRBV28	TRBJ2-7	NA	many	15	TGTGCCAGCAGTTCCCAAGTTCGGGGTTCCTACGAGCAGTACTTC	CASSSQVRGSYEQYF
TRBV14	TRBJ1-2	NA	NA	15	TGTGCCAGCAGCCAAGGGGCGGCACGAGGTTATGGCTACACCTTC	CASSQGAARGYGYTF
TRBV4-1	TRBJ2-1	NA	few	12	TGCGCCAGCAGCCAAGATGCCAATGAGCAGTTCTTC	CASSQDANEQFF
TRBV6-4	TRBJ2-2	NA	NA	14	TGTGCCAGCAGTGAGGATATGGGGCCCGGGGAGCTGTTTTTT	CASSEDMGPGELFF
TRBV4-1	TRBJ2-1	TRBD2	NA	16	TGCGCCAGCAGCCAAGGGGAGGGGTGGCGGAACAATGAGCAGTTCTTC	CASSQGEGWRNNEQFF
TRBV2	TRBJ1-6	NA	NA	13	TGTGCCAGCAGGGGGGGCTTTTCTTCACCCCTCCACTTT	CASRGGFSSPLHF
TRBV3-1	TRBJ1-2	NA	many	14	TGTGCCAGCAGCCAAGATAACAGAGGATATGGCTACACCTTC	CASSQDNRGYGYTF
TRBV14	TRBJ2-1	TRBD2	many	16	TGTGCCAGCAGCCAAAGACTAGCGGGACCCTACAATGAGCAGTTCTTC	CASSQRLAGPYNEQFF
TRBV9	TRBJ2-5	TRBD2	few	14	TGTGCCAGCAGCGCAACCCCCGGGGGGGAGACCCAGTACTTC	CASSATPGGETQYF
TRBV11-2	TRBJ2-1	NA	many	12	TGTGCCACGCAGAGTGGTCCCAATGAGCAGTTCTTC	CATQSGPNEQFF
TRBV7-2	TRBJ2-3	TRBD2	many	16	TGTGCCAGCAGCTTAGGGGGACTAGCGATCACAGATACGCAGTATTTT	CASSLGGLAITDTQYF
TRBV12-3/TRBV12-4	TRBJ1-5	NA	few	14	TGTGCCAGCAGCCACGGAATCGGCAATCAGCCCCAGCATTTT	CASSHGIGNQPQHF
TRBV5-6	TRBJ2-7	TRBD1	NA	14	TGTGCCAGCAGCCAAAGGACAGGGACGCCCGAGCAGTACTTC	CASSQRTGTPEQYF
TRBV28	TRBJ1-5	NA	NA	16	TGTGCCAGCAGTTCAGGGGCTACTCTTTTATATCAGCCCCAGCATTTT	CASSSGATLLYQPQHF
TRBV4-1	TRBJ1-3	NA	NA	15	TGCGCCAGCAGCCCCGAGCTTTACTCTGGAAACACCATATATTTT	CASSPELYSGNTIYF
TRBV6-1	TRBJ2-1	TRBD1	NA	16	TGTGCCAGCAGTGAAGCCCGGACAGGGGGCTTCTATGAGCAGTTCTTC	CASSEARTGGFYEQFF